The T cell receptor beta chain described here comes from a study of blood T cell repertoires in COVID-19. About the research overall: Spain, Italy and the United States supplied samples that represented acute and convalescent COVID-19. T cells, B-cell-depleted T cells, or PBMCs provided the cDNA or gDNA that served as material.

The trim removed 5 bases at V and 6 bases at J, leaving 8 bases unmatched. Germline CDR1 MDHEN, CDR2 SYDVKM. The CDR3 is 15 residues long. Authors' methods: Amplifying reference gene primers gave estimates of nucleated cell counts. Assay used: immunoSEQ multiplex PCR; TCRdb lists only in-frame clones, some missing. V, J and clone size are those of that table, while D and trimming were read from the DNA. The sample includes about 64,000 clones, approximately 78% of them seen just once. The TCR originated in a human donor in a cohort sampled during active COVID-19. The chain carries TRBV28 and TRBJ2-1, with 9 bases lining up with TRBD2. The specimen was peripheral blood. The CDR3 DNA reads TGTGCCAGCAGTCCGCCGGGACTAGCAGGCAATGAGCAGTTCTTC. Translated, it gives CASSPPGLAGNEQFF.